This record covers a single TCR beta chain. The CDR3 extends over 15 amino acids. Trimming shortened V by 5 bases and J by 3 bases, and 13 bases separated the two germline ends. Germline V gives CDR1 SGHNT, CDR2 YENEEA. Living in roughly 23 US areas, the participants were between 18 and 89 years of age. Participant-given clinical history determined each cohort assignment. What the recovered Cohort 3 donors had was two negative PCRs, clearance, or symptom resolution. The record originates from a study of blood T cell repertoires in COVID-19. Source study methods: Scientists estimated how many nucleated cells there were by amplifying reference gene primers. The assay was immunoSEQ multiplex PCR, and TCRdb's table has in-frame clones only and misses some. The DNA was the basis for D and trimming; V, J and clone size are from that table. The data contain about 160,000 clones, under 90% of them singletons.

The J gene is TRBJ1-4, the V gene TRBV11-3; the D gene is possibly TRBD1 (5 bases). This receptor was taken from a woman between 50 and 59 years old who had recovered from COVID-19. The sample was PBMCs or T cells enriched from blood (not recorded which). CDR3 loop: CASSPRAGPNEKLFF. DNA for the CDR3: TGTGCCAGCAGCCCTCGGGCAGGGCCTAATGAAAAACTGTTTTTT.